This is a list of T cell receptor beta chains from one sample in a study of T-cell memory formation after mild COVID-19. MiXCR, applied by TCRdb to the 5' RACE reads, yields one record per CDR3 protein. The table lists just over 300,000 distinct CDR3 sequences, 15% to 20% of them singletons. The sample taken for sequencing was PBMCs or a T cell subset sorted from them (not recorded which). Receptors originate from a man younger than 35 who had mild COVID-19 (a few samples of this study predate the infection). Cell type and time point are not known. Each CDR3 is given with its conserved first and last residue. A D gene is named only where the DNA matches it firmly. For some rows the clone size is stated as once, few or many, or as a class when expanded; others skip it.

j_call v_call clone_size cdr3_length d_call cdr3_aa cdr3_nt
TRBJ1-1 TRBV9 few 13 TRBD1 CASSVLDRGEAFF TGTGCCAGCAGCGTACTGGACAGGGGTGAAGCTTTCTTT
TRBJ2-3 TRBV11-2 - 17 TRBD2 CASSLDRLASRTDTQYF TGTGCCAGCAGCTTAGACCGACTAGCGAGTCGCACAGATACGCAGTATTTT
TRBJ2-7 TRBV5-1 many 17 TRBD2 CASSPPTSGGFSYEQYF TGCGCCAGCAGCCCACCTACTAGCGGGGGCTTCTCCTACGAGCAGTACTTC
TRBJ1-1 TRBV20-1 - 20 TRBD1 CSARTLPPPGQGLLNTEAFF TGCAGTGCTAGGACCCTCCCCCCTCCGGGACAGGGGCTTTTGAACACTGAAGCTTTCTTT
TRBJ1-6 TRBV2 - 15 TRBD1 CASTRDSLYNSPLHF TGTGCCAGCACCCGGGACAGCCTATATAATTCACCCCTCCACTTT
TRBJ1-5 TRBV3-1 - 12 - CASSQGTQPQHF TGTGCCAGCAGCCAAGGAACCCAGCCCCAGCATTTT
TRBJ1-5 TRBV28 once 14 - CASSPYSSNQPQHF TGTGCCAGCAGTCCGTACAGTAGCAATCAGCCCCAGCATTTT
TRBJ1-1 TRBV5-1 - 14 - CASSSLQMNTEAFF TGCGCCAGCAGCTCCCTACAGATGAACACTGAAGCTTTCTTT
TRBJ2-2 TRBV5-1 many 18 - CASSLGNSMVRDTGELFF TGCGCCAGCAGTTTGGGGAACTCGATGGTGAGGGACACCGGGGAGCTGTTTTTT
TRBJ1-2 TRBV4-1 few 16 - CASSQEGSGMLFGYTF TGCGCCAGCAGCCAAGAGGGTTCGGGCATGCTATTTGGCTACACCTTC
TRBJ2-1 TRBV7-9 - 15 - CASSPKDPTYNEQFF TGTGCCAGCAGCCCCAAGGACCCCACATACAATGAGCAGTTCTTC
TRBJ2-3 TRBV10-3 few 11 - CAISVQGGQYF TGTGCCATCAGTGTCCAGGGAGGGCAGTATTTT
TRBJ2-1 TRBV5-4 few 15 TRBD1 CASSPGTGYHNEQFF TGTGCCAGCAGTCCCGGGACAGGGTACCACAATGAGCAGTTCTTC
TRBJ1-1 TRBV14 - 15 - CASSQDQDTGSEAFF TGTGCCAGCAGCCAAGATCAGGATACAGGTTCCGAAGCTTTCTTT
TRBJ1-3 TRBV18 few 16 - CASIKGMDYSGNTIYF TGTGCCTCCATTAAGGGGATGGACTACTCTGGAAACACCATATATTTT
TRBJ2-7 TRBV5-1 - 15 TRBD1 CASSPPGTGVSEQYF TGCGCCAGCAGCCCCCCCGGGACAGGGGTTAGCGAGCAGTACTTC
TRBJ2-2 TRBV4-1 few 16 TRBD1 CASSLDRGMGTGELFF TGCGCCAGCAGCCTGGACAGGGGAATGGGCACCGGGGAGCTGTTTTTT
TRBJ2-3 TRBV12-3/TRBV12-4 many 16 - CASSLALDGVTDTQYF TGTGCCAGCAGTTTAGCGCTGGATGGGGTAACAGATACGCAGTATTTT
TRBJ1-5 TRBV7-9 - 14 TRBD1 CASSSSTGNQPQHF TGTGCCAGCAGCTCCTCGACAGGGAATCAGCCCCAGCATTTT
TRBJ2-5 TRBV28 few 14 TRBD1 CASSLGQGDETQYF TGTGCCAGCAGTTTAGGGCAGGGGGATGAGACCCAGTACTTC
TRBJ1-5 TRBV6-2/TRBV6-3 - 13 - CAAERDSNQPQHF TGTGCCGCCGAGAGGGATAGCAATCAGCCCCAGCATTTT
TRBJ2-1 TRBV5-1 few 14 TRBD2 CAGATGGPLDEQFF TGCGCCGGAGCGACGGGGGGGCCCTTAGATGAGCAGTTCTTC
TRBJ1-6 TRBV25-1 - 15 TRBD1 CASSSGQGYNSPLHF TGTGCCAGCAGTTCCGGACAGGGCTATAATTCACCCCTCCACTTT
TRBJ1-2 TRBV6-6 few 17 - CASSYSVSLPRNYGYTF TGTGCCAGCAGTTACTCGGTCAGTCTCCCCCGTAACTATGGCTACACCTTC
TRBJ2-5 TRBV7-2 - 14 TRBD2 CASSFSRGQETQYF TGTGCCAGCAGCTTTTCGCGGGGGCAAGAGACCCAGTACTTC
TRBJ2-5 TRBV28 few 17 - CASSPLRFRGAQETQYF TGTGCCAGCAGTCCCCTGAGGTTCAGGGGGGCCCAAGAGACCCAGTACTTC
TRBJ2-2 TRBV27 few 16 - CASSLSMQGVAGELFF TGTGCCAGCAGTTTATCGATGCAGGGAGTGGCCGGGGAGCTGTTTTTT
TRBJ2-6 TRBV2 - 18 TRBD2 CASSLSGRGVSGANVLTF TGTGCCAGCAGTTTGTCTGGGAGGGGTGTCTCTGGGGCCAACGTCCTGACTTTC
TRBJ2-5 TRBV5-1 few 19 TRBD2 CASSFSRTEAGGYQETQYF TGCGCCAGCAGCTTCTCCCGGACTGAAGCGGGGGGGTACCAAGAGACCCAGTACTTC
TRBJ2-3 TRBV7-9 few 17 TRBD2 CASSSMGRAGVTDTQYF TGTGCCAGCAGCTCCATGGGGAGAGCGGGGGTCACAGATACGCAGTATTTT
TRBJ1-2 TRBV5-1 few 15 TRBD1 CASSGTGTVWHGYTF TGCGCCAGCAGCGGTACAGGGACAGTTTGGCATGGCTACACCTTC
TRBJ2-2 TRBV7-2 few 14 - CASSLTISTGELFF TGTGCCAGCAGCTTGACGATAAGCACCGGGGAGCTGTTTTTT
TRBJ1-3 TRBV20-1 few 14 - CSAFSAGGGNTIYF TGCAGTGCCTTCTCGGCGGGCGGAGGAAACACCATATATTTT
TRBJ2-1 TRBV4-2 once 13 - CASSQRGYNEQFF TGTGCCAGCAGCCAAAGGGGATACAATGAGCAGTTCTTC
TRBJ2-7 TRBV6-5 few 12 TRBD1 CASSRDRYEQYF TGTGCCAGCAGTCGGGACAGATACGAGCAGTACTTC
TRBJ2-3 TRBV10-2 - 15 - CASSERQVFTDTQYF TGCGCCAGCAGTGAGCGACAGGTCTTTACAGATACGCAGTATTTT
TRBJ2-3 TRBV30 few 14 - CAWIKGSSTDTQYF TGTGCCTGGATTAAGGGATCGAGCACAGATACGCAGTATTTT
TRBJ2-5 TRBV11-2 few 13 TRBD2 CASGGGAVGTQYF TGTGCCAGCGGCGGGGGGGCCGTCGGGACCCAGTACTTC
TRBJ2-3 TRBV7-6 - 12 - CASSSPPDTQYF TGTGCCAGCAGCTCCCCTCCAGATACGCAGTATTTT
TRBJ1-5 TRBV6-5 few 17 TRBD1 CASRAGQGAYSNQPQHF TGTGCCAGCAGGGCCGGACAGGGGGCTTATAGCAATCAGCCCCAGCATTTT
TRBJ2-5 TRBV20-1 - 12 - CSAPSGYETQYF TGCAGTGCCCCGTCGGGGTACGAGACCCAGTACTTC
TRBJ2-1 TRBV27 - 15 TRBD2 CASTFGGASYNEQFF TGTGCCAGCACCTTCGGGGGGGCATCCTACAATGAGCAGTTCTTC
TRBJ2-7 TRBV5-1 few 15 - CASSLVRSPGGEQYF TGCGCCAGCAGCTTGGTCAGATCCCCGGGCGGCGAGCAGTACTTC
TRBJ1-1 TRBV12-3/TRBV12-4 - 13 - CASSSGMNTEAFF TGTGCCAGCAGTTCTGGCATGAACACTGAAGCTTTCTTT
TRBJ2-4 TRBV5-1 - 18 - CASSPNPRNQVPKNIQYF TGCGCCAGCAGCCCGAATCCTAGGAACCAAGTACCCAAAAACATTCAGTACTTC
TRBJ1-1 TRBV27 - 12 - CASGGVNTEAFF TGTGCCAGCGGAGGGGTGAACACTGAAGCTTTCTTT
TRBJ2-1 TRBV7-9 many 16 - CASSFYRSSSHNEQFF TGTGCCAGCAGCTTCTACCGGAGTAGTTCCCACAATGAGCAGTTCTTC
TRBJ2-5 TRBV5-4 - 13 - CASSLRERATQYF TGTGCCAGCAGCTTAAGGGAGCGGGCGACCCAGTACTTC
TRBJ2-5 TRBV18 - 15 - CASSPQGRRQETQYF TGTGCCAGCTCACCACAGGGGAGGAGGCAAGAGACCCAGTACTTC
TRBJ1-2 TRBV29-1 few 11 - CGGGASYGYTF TGCGGTGGGGGGGCCTCCTATGGCTACACCTTC
TRBJ2-2 TRBV6-2/TRBV6-3 few 18 TRBD2 CASSYAHRGGAGTGELFF TGTGCCAGCAGTTACGCCCACCGCGGGGGGGCTGGCACCGGGGAGCTGTTTTTT
TRBJ2-5 TRBV12-3/TRBV12-4 - 12 - CASSYISETQYF TGTGCCAGCAGTTATATATCGGAGACCCAGTACTTC
TRBJ2-3 TRBV20-1 few 15 TRBD2 CSAPPVAGVGDTQYF TGCAGTGCTCCCCCTGTAGCGGGGGTCGGAGATACGCAGTATTTT
TRBJ1-1 TRBV28 - 12 - CASSLLAAGAFF TGTGCCAGCAGTTTACTAGCGGCGGGAGCTTTCTTT
TRBJ2-1 TRBV7-3 many 14 TRBD2 CASTAGGSYNEQFF TGTGCCAGCACGGCGGGGGGCTCCTACAATGAGCAGTTCTTC
TRBJ2-2 TRBV2 few 15 - CASIRTSTGTGELFF TGTGCCAGCATTAGAACCTCAACGGGGACCGGGGAGCTGTTTTTT
TRBJ2-5 TRBV15 - 14 TRBD2 CATSREGGGETQYF TGTGCCACCAGCAGAGAGGGCGGGGGAGAGACCCAGTACTTC
TRBJ1-1 TRBV7-2 - 17 - CASSSLVGWGLGTEAFF TGTGCCAGCAGCTCCCTCGTCGGTTGGGGATTGGGCACTGAAGCTTTCTTT
TRBJ1-5 TRBV7-8 few 13 - CACAGYSNQPQHF TGTGCCTGCGCGGGGTATAGCAATCAGCCCCAGCATTTT
TRBJ2-3 TRBV7-8 many 15 - CASSLAWGKTDTQYF TGTGCCAGCAGCTTAGCCTGGGGGAAGACAGATACGCAGTATTTT